Presented here are 20 T cell receptor beta chains from one specimen sequenced in a study of T-cell reconstitution after alpha-beta-depleted transplantation in children. Preparation of the TCRbeta library involved a method that used unique molecular identifiers. TCRdb fed the PCR reads into MiXCR, producing one record per CDR3 protein. The sample includes some 200,000 distinct CDR3 sequences, over 5.5% of them seen just once. The starting material was PBMCs from the stem cell graft donor, obtained from the stem cell graft. The receptor set was obtained from a human donor who donated a stem cell graft to a child with Wiskott-Aldrich syndrome.

This clonotype has ten or more counts. This chain connects TRBV9 to TRBJ2-7; 8 positions agree with TRBD1. Germline values: CDR1 SGDLS, CDR2 YYNGEE. This CDR3 is 15 amino acids long. With V trimmed by 0 bases and J by 2 bases, 4 bases remained unmatched. CDR3 sequence (DNA): TGTGCCAGCAGCGTAGCGTCAGGGGGCCCCTACGAGCAGTACTTC. It codes for CASSVASGGPYEQYF. Together with reference TRBV9 and TRBJ2-7, the CDR3 gives the full variable domain: DSGVTQTPKHLITATGQRVTLRCSPRSGDLSVYWYQQSLDQGLQFLIQYYNGEERAKGNILERFSAQQFPDLHSELNLSSLELGDSALYFCASSVASGGPYEQYFGPGTRLTVT.

The V call is TRBV20-1, the J call TRBJ1-6; 9 positions match TRBD1. Per the germline V gene, CDR1 is DFQATT and CDR2 is SNEGSKA (reference sequence). The CDR3 totals 19 residues. As DNA, the CDR3 is TGCTGCGCTAGAAGACAGGGGGATCAACCAAGCTCCTATAATTCACCCCTCCACTTT. It codes for CCARRQGDQPSSYNSPLHF.

In this sample, this clonotype turned up many times. The V call is TRBV25-1, the J call TRBJ2-7, with 8 bases matching TRBD1. Per germline, CDR1 MGHDK and CDR2 SYGVNS. This CDR3 has 14 amino acids. After removal of 2 bases from V and 5 bases from J, the junction contained 5 bases not matched to a gene. CDR3 sequence (DNA): TGTGCCAGCAGTGAACTGGACAGGGCCCACGAGCAGTACTTC. Its protein is CASSELDRAHEQYF.

The chain carries TRBV5-1 and TRBJ1-1; TRBD1 matches 9 bases. Germline V gives CDR1 SGHRS, CDR2 YFSETQ. V was pared by 4 bases and J by 11 bases, with 12 bases of the junction left unmatched. CDR3 length: 14 residues. This CDR3 is CASSDGTGRQMAFF. CDR3 DNA: TGCGCCAGCAGCGACGGGACAGGGCGCCAGATGGCTTTCTTT.

At least ten counts were recorded for this clonotype. The chain uses TRBV7-9 and TRBJ2-1; TRBD2 aligns across 11 bases. CDR1 SEHNR and CDR2 FQNEAQ come from the germline V gene (reference sequence). The CDR3 is made up of 18 amino acids. Trimming at V came to 4 bases and at J to 3 bases, leaving 11 bases not matched to a gene. CDR3 amino acids: CASSSLTSGKDHYNEQFF. CDR3 coding DNA: TGTGCCAGCAGCTCCTTGACTAGCGGGAAAGATCACTACAATGAGCAGTTCTTC.

This clonotype was observed many times. This chain uses TRBV12-3 or TRBV12-4 with TRBJ2-1; maybe TRBD1 (6 bases). Trimming took off 5 bases at V and 6 bases at J, with 17 bases between the two ends. The CDR3 contains 15 residues. The CDR3 bases are TGTGCCAGCAGTGCCCGTTGGGACAACATCAATGAGCAGTTCTTC. Translating gives CASSARWDNINEQFF.

This clonotype was picked up a small number of times. This chain uses TRBV5-6 with TRBJ2-3, with TRBD1 identical over 9 bases. CDR1 and CDR2 (germline): SGHDT, YYEEEE. The CDR3 spans 15 residues. Trimming at V came to 0 bases and at J to 2 bases, leaving 1 base not matched to a gene. CDR3 protein: CASSLGDRDTDTQYF. In nucleotides, the CDR3 is TGTGCCAGCAGCTTGGGGGACAGGGACACAGATACGCAGTATTTT.

This clonotype was observed a handful of times. The chain recombines TRBV6-2 or TRBV6-3 with TRBJ2-3, with TRBD2 identical over 9 bases. The CDR3 has 19 residues. In germline, CDR1 is MNHEY, CDR2 SVGEGT. The ends lost 2 bases at V and 2 bases at J; junction bases unmatched: 14. The CDR3: CASSYAVRASGDLTDTQYF. For the CDR3, the DNA is TGTGCCAGCAGTTACGCGGTGCGCGCTAGCGGGGATCTCACAGATACGCAGTATTTT.

Ten or more counts support this clonotype. The chain is built from TRBV20-1 and TRBJ1-2; D possibly corresponds to TRBD1 (5 bases). The germline V and J ends were trimmed by 5 bases and 0 bases, with 10 bases remaining between them. Germline loops: CDR1 DFQATT, CDR2 SNEGSKA (reference sequence). This CDR3 contains 13 residues. The CDR3 sequence: CSALSGTNYGYTF. The CDR3 DNA is TGCAGTGCTCTCTCAGGGACTAACTATGGCTACACCTTC.

The genes are TRBV4-3 and TRBJ2-7; TRBD1 matches 7 bases. The CDR3 contains 15 residues. CDR1 LGHNA and CDR2 YSLEER come from the germline V gene. With 0 bases clipped from V and 2 bases from J, the junction kept 4 bases outside the gene matches. The DNA of the CDR3 is TGCGCCAGCAGCCAAGAACAGGGGTTTGCCTACGAGCAGTACTTC. It encodes CASSQEQGFAYEQYF.

There are many counts of this clonotype. The rearrangement joins TRBV7-8 to TRBJ1-3; D is perhaps TRBD1 (5 bases). With 4 bases removed from V and 0 bases from J, the gap between germline ends came to 13 bases. Germline loops: CDR1 SGHVS, CDR2 FQNEAQ. The CDR3 covers 16 residues. The CDR3 sequence: CASSSGTVSSGNTIYF. The DNA of the CDR3 is TGTGCCAGCAGCTCAGGGACGGTGAGCTCTGGAAACACCATATATTTT.

This clonotype appeared many times. The chain is built from TRBV9 and TRBJ2-1; TRBD2 aligns across 11 bases. Germline loops: CDR1 SGDLS, CDR2 YYNGEE. CDR3 length: 17 residues. The V segment lost 3 bases and the J segment 0 bases; nucleotides outside the gene matches: 5. The CDR3 loop is CASSDQTSGGSYNEQFF. In DNA, the CDR3 is TGTGCCAGCAGCGATCAAACTAGCGGGGGCTCCTACAATGAGCAGTTCTTC.

The sample holds many counts of this clonotype. The genes are TRBV7-7 and TRBJ1-1; D gene ambiguous. Between the trimmed V and J ends, which lost 4 bases and 0 bases, there was a span of 6 bases. This CDR3 contains 13 residues. CDR1 and CDR2 from the germline V gene are SSHAT and FNYEAQ (reference sequence). CDR3 nucleotides: TGTGCCAGCAGCTCGACGATGAACACTGAAGCTTTCTTT. Protein product: CASSSTMNTEAFF.

This clonotype was recorded many times. J is TRBJ2-6 and V is TRBV12-3 or TRBV12-4; D possibly corresponds to TRBD2 (6 bases). Trimming took 7 bases from V and 1 from J, leaving 11 bases between them. There are 15 residues in the CDR3. CDR3 bases: TGTGCCAGCAAGCGGGCAGGGTCTGGGGCCAACGTCCTGACTTTC. Amino acid sequence: CASKRAGSGANVLTF.

This clonotype was seen repeatedly, ten times or more. V gene TRBV25-1 combines with J gene TRBJ2-5; D assignment may be TRBD1 or TRBD2 (7 bases each). This CDR3 is 15 amino acids long. Germline CDR1 reads MGHDK; CDR2 reads SYGVNS. Trimming stripped 10 bases from V and 2 bases from J, with 20 bases between. The CDR3 nucleotides are TGTGCCACCAGCGGGAAGGGGGCGTTTCAAGAGACCCAGTACTTC. Amino acid sequence: CATSGKGAFQETQYF.

This clonotype has a count of ten or more. CDR3 sequence reads: CASSLSLARVNNEQFF. CDR3 in DNA: TGTGCCAGCAGTTTATCTCTAGCGAGGGTAAACAATGAGCAGTTCTTC. V and J are TRBV28 and TRBJ2-1; perhaps TRBD2 as D (6 bases). The germline V gene has CDR1 MDHEN and CDR2 SYDVKM. The ends were cut back, 1 base at V and 5 bases at J, with 15 bases in the middle. The CDR3 consists of 16 residues.

This clonotype has at least ten counts. This chain links TRBV5-1 with TRBJ1-1; 9 bases fit TRBD1. The CDR3 sequence is 16 residues long. V dropped 3 bases and J dropped 0; count of bases not matched to a gene: 6. Germline assignment: CDR1 SGHRS and CDR2 YFSETQ. The DNA of the CDR3 is TGCGCCAGCAGCTCCGGACAGGGGAGCTTGAACACTGAAGCTTTCTTT. Its translation is CASSSGQGSLNTEAFF.

This clonotype has ten or more counts. The gene calls are TRBV29-1 and TRBJ2-1, with D possibly TRBD2 on 5 matching bases. Germline CDR1 reads SQVTM; CDR2 reads ANQGSEA. CDR3 size: 10 residues. The V end lost 3 bases, the J end lost 10 bases, and 7 bases lay between the germline ends. CDR3 region: CSVEDLEQFF. DNA for the CDR3: TGCAGCGTTGAGGACTTGGAGCAGTTCTTC.

The table lists this clonotype with many counts. The CDR3 region has the DNA TGCAGTGCTAGGGGTGGTTCGGGCACTGAAGCTTTCTTT. Protein sequence: CSARGGSGTEAFF. V usage is TRBV20-1 and J usage is TRBJ1-1; D is unclear. The CDR3 is 13 residues long. Germline V gene sequence: CDR1 DFQATT, CDR2 SNEGSKA (reference sequence). V was trimmed by 3 bases and J by 4 bases, leaving 12 bases between them.

This clonotype was detected many times. This chain links TRBV12-3 or TRBV12-4 with TRBJ2-7, with 9 bases that match TRBD1. After removal of 4 bases from V and 6 bases from J, the junction contained 13 bases not matched to a gene. The CDR3 loop spans 16 amino acids. The CDR3 nucleotides read TGTGCCAGCAGTTCCACAGGGGGCCTTCACCACACCGAGCAGTACTTC. Translated: CASSSTGGLHHTEQYF.